A selection of T cell receptor beta chains follows, all from one sample in a study of blood T cell repertoires in COVID-19. The protocol was immunoSEQ multiplex PCR, while the TCRdb copy is restricted to in-frame clones and leaves out a portion. Of about 200,000 clones listed, nearly 90% are singletons. The sample was peripheral blood. The source of these receptors is a man between 45 and 60 years old with COVID-19, enrolled during active disease. Both conserved end residues are part of each CDR3. A D gene is named only where the DNA matches it firmly. Where a row states a size, it is once, few, many or the class of an expanded clone; other rows omit it.

J	size	D	V	CDR3	DNA
TRBJ2-1	-	TRBD2	TRBV9	CASSETFLAGEQFF	TGTGCCAGCAGCGAGACCTTTCTAGCGGGTGAGCAGTTCTTC
TRBJ2-1	-	TRBD2	TRBV5-6	CASSPRTSGRVHNEQFF	TGTGCCAGCAGCCCCAGGACTAGCGGGAGGGTCCACAATGAGCAGTTCTTC
TRBJ2-5	-	TRBD2	TRBV3-1/TRBV3-2	CASSQLAGAQETQYF	TGTGCCAGCAGCCAGCTAGCGGGGGCCCAAGAGACCCAGTACTTC
TRBJ2-7	-	-	TRBV7-9	CASSPRHTRHPYEQYF	TGTGCCAGCAGCCCCCGGCACACGCGACACCCCTACGAGCAGTACTTC
TRBJ2-2	-	TRBD2	TRBV6-5	CASSRLAMNTGELFF	TGTGCCAGCAGCCGACTAGCGATGAACACCGGGGAGCTGTTTTTT
TRBJ2-1	-	-	TRBV20-1	CSAGVNEQFF	TGCAGTGCAGGGGTGAATGAGCAGTTCTTC
TRBJ1-5	-	TRBD1	TRBV27	CASSLSNRGDQPQHF	TGTGCCAGCAGTTTATCGAACAGGGGCGATCAGCCCCAGCATTTT
TRBJ1-1	-	TRBD1	TRBV3-1/TRBV3-2	CASSQIGDRDMNTEAFF	TGTGCCAGCAGCCAAATCGGGGACAGAGACATGAACACTGAAGCTTTCTTT
TRBJ2-6	-	-	TRBV3-1/TRBV3-2	CASSQSNPFSGANVLTF	TGTGCCAGCAGCCAATCTAATCCCTTCTCTGGGGCCAACGTCCTGACTTTC
TRBJ2-7	-	TRBD1	TRBV5-5	CASSLGQGMNYEQYF	TGTGCCAGCAGCTTAGGACAGGGAATGAACTACGAGCAGTACTTC
TRBJ1-2	-	-	TRBV28	CASSLRGRVGYGYTF	TGTGCCAGCAGTTTACGAGGCAGGGTGGGCTATGGCTACACCTTC
TRBJ1-6	-	-	TRBV6-5	CASMRAAAGNSPLHF	TGTGCCAGCATGAGGGCAGCTGCCGGTAATTCACCCCTCCACTTT
TRBJ2-3	-	TRBD2	TRBV10-3	CAISTPGLATDTQYF	TGTGCCATCAGTACACCGGGACTAGCGACAGATACGCAGTATTTT
TRBJ2-1	-	-	TRBV13	CASSARRRGFPYNEQFF	TGTGCCAGCAGCGCACGACGCAGGGGTTTCCCCTACAATGAGCAGTTCTTC
TRBJ2-1	-	TRBD2	TRBV18	CASSPWTSGTYNEQFF	TGTGCCAGCTCACCTTGGACTAGCGGGACGTACAATGAGCAGTTCTTC
TRBJ2-7	-	TRBD1	TRBV3-1/TRBV3-2	CASSHYRGPRPYEQYF	TGTGCCAGCAGCCATTATAGGGGGCCTCGGCCCTACGAGCAGTACTTC
TRBJ2-7	-	TRBD2	TRBV27	CASSLIGLAGNSYEQYF	TGTGCCAGCAGTTTGATTGGGCTAGCGGGTAACTCCTACGAGCAGTACTTC
TRBJ2-5	-	TRBD2	TRBV3-1/TRBV3-2	CASSQVLAGGPEQETQYF	TGTGCCAGCAGCCAAGTGCTAGCGGGGGGGCCGGAGCAAGAGACCCAGTACTTC
TRBJ2-7	-	TRBD2	TRBV29-1	CSVEDAGTSGIYEQYF	TGCAGCGTTGAAGATGCCGGGACTAGCGGTATCTACGAGCAGTACTTC
TRBJ2-3	-	TRBD2	TRBV19	CASRSALAGLTDTQYF	TGTGCCAGTAGGAGTGCCTTAGCGGGTCTCACAGATACGCAGTATTTT
TRBJ2-3	few	-	TRBV12-3/TRBV12-4	CASRRGSDTQYF	TGTGCCAGCAGACGAGGATCAGATACGCAGTATTTT
TRBJ2-1	-	-	TRBV2	CASSERGTGYNEQFF	TGTGCCAGCAGTGAGAGAGGGACTGGATACAATGAGCAGTTCTTC
TRBJ2-1	-	-	TRBV7-9	CASSLDVAYNEQFF	TGTGCCAGCAGCTTAGATGTCGCCTACAATGAGCAGTTCTTC
TRBJ1-3	-	-	TRBV30	CAWSQGNTIYF	TGTGCCTGGAGTCAGGGAAACACCATATATTTT
TRBJ2-1	-	TRBD1	TRBV5-5	CASSPTGTGVRNEQFF	TGTGCCAGCAGCCCTACCGGGACAGGGGTCCGCAATGAGCAGTTCTTC
TRBJ2-5	-	-	TRBV30	CAWSFAGEETQYF	TGTGCCTGGAGTTTTGCCGGAGAAGAGACCCAGTACTTC
TRBJ1-6	once	-	TRBV3-1/TRBV3-2	CASSQAQNNSPLHF	TGTGCCAGCAGCCAAGCCCAGAATAATTCACCCCTCCACTTT
TRBJ1-6	-	TRBD1	TRBV7-8	CATSDRGLNSPLHF	TGTGCCACCTCGGACAGGGGGCTGAATTCACCCCTCCACTTT
TRBJ1-2	-	-	TRBV11-2	CASSFESGNYGYTF	TGTGCCAGCAGCTTTGAGTCGGGTAACTATGGCTACACCTTC
TRBJ1-1	-	-	TRBV7-2	CASSLVGQNTEAFF	TGTGCCAGCAGCTTAGTCGGACAGAACACTGAAGCTTTCTTT
TRBJ2-5	-	TRBD1	TRBV10-3	CAISESTGGETQYF	TGTGCCATCAGTGAGTCGACAGGGGGGGAGACCCAGTACTTC
TRBJ1-4	-	TRBD1	TRBV28	CASSLGQGNEKLFF	TGTGCCAGCAGTTTAGGACAGGGAAATGAAAAACTGTTTTTT
TRBJ2-5	-	-	TRBV7-2	CASSLVGGRETQYF	TGTGCCAGCAGCTTAGTGGGGGGGCGAGAGACCCAGTACTTC
TRBJ2-3	-	TRBD1	TRBV24-1	CATSDLTGTGHTSTDTQYF	TGTGCCACCAGTGATTTAACCGGGACAGGACATACTAGCACAGATACGCAGTATTTT
TRBJ2-1	-	TRBD2	TRBV24-1	CATEGLAGGNEQFF	TGTGCCACCGAGGGACTAGCGGGGGGCAATGAGCAGTTCTTC
TRBJ1-5	-	-	TRBV24-1	CATSDHRVGSNQPQHF	TGTGCCACCAGTGATCACAGGGTAGGAAGCAATCAGCCCCAGCATTTT
TRBJ2-7	-	-	TRBV11-2	CASSILRGVSYEQYF	TGTGCCAGCAGCATCCTGCGCGGGGTCTCCTACGAGCAGTACTTC
TRBJ2-7	-	-	TRBV7-9	CASSLALEDIGYF	TGTGCCAGCAGCTTAGCGCTAGAGGACATCGGGTACTTC
TRBJ2-3	-	TRBD2	TRBV5-6	CASSRGLAGVSDTQYF	TGTGCCAGCAGCCGCGGACTAGCGGGAGTGTCAGATACGCAGTATTTT
TRBJ2-5	-	TRBD2	TRBV5-1	CASSHWTSGDPQETQYF	TGCGCCAGCAGCCATTGGACTAGCGGGGACCCTCAAGAGACCCAGTACTTC
TRBJ1-2	many	TRBD1	TRBV27	CASSFVRGLYGYTF	TGTGCCAGTAGTTTCGTCAGGGGGCTTTATGGCTACACCTTC
TRBJ1-5	-	-	TRBV3-1/TRBV3-2	CASSQGPGEPQHF	TGTGCCAGCAGCCAAGGTCCAGGTGAGCCCCAGCATTTT
TRBJ2-3	-	TRBD1	TRBV10-2	CASSPTGGGSTDTQYF	TGCGCCAGCAGTCCGACAGGGGGCGGGAGCACAGATACGCAGTATTTT
TRBJ1-3	-	-	TRBV5-8	CASSRSLLPGVSGNTIYF	TGTGCCAGCAGCCGGTCACTCCTGCCTGGTGTCTCTGGAAACACCATATATTTT
TRBJ2-1	few	TRBD2	TRBV7-9	CASTSLREREGNEQFF	TGTGCCAGCACCTCTCTGAGGGAGCGGGAGGGCAATGAGCAGTTCTTC
TRBJ2-7	-	TRBD2	TRBV5-1	CASSYTPPTSSGGYEQYF	TGCGCCAGCAGCTACACACCCCCTACATCCAGCGGGGGTTACGAGCAGTACTTC
TRBJ1-6	-	-	TRBV9	CASSHSGYSPLHF	TGTGCCAGCAGCCACAGTGGGTATTCACCCCTCCACTTT
TRBJ2-3	-	TRBD2	TRBV27	CASSPRNRLAGRDTQYF	TGTGCCAGCAGTCCGAGAAACCGACTAGCGGGAAGAGATACGCAGTATTTT
TRBJ2-2	-	TRBD1	TRBV24-1	CATSPDRDTGELFF	TGTGCCACCAGCCCGGACAGGGACACCGGGGAGCTGTTTTTT
TRBJ1-1	-	-	TRBV18	CASSPSGALNTEAFF	TGTGCCAGCTCACCCTCAGGGGCCCTGAACACTGAAGCTTTCTTT
TRBJ1-5	-	-	TRBV5-6	CASSFGGGTLNQPQHF	TGTGCCAGCAGCTTCGGTGGAGGGACGTTGAATCAGCCCCAGCATTTT
TRBJ1-1	-	-	TRBV18	CASSLGEDTEAFF	TGTGCCAGCTCACTAGGGGAGGACACTGAAGCTTTCTTT
TRBJ1-2	-	TRBD1	TRBV2	CASTLGQGEGGYTF	TGTGCCAGCACTTTGGGACAGGGGGAAGGTGGCTACACCTTC
TRBJ2-5	once	-	TRBV3-1/TRBV3-2	CASSQVIKETQYF	TGTGCCAGCAGCCAAGTCATCAAAGAGACCCAGTACTTC
TRBJ1-2	-	-	TRBV5-6	CASSPLSPGEIYGYTF	TGTGCCAGCAGCCCACTATCCCCGGGGGAAATCTATGGCTACACCTTC
TRBJ2-3	-	-	TRBV15	CATSILAADTQYF	TGTGCCACCAGCATTCTAGCCGCAGATACGCAGTATTTT
TRBJ1-1	-	-	TRBV24-1	CATSESRTATEAFF	TGTGCCACCAGTGAAAGCAGGACAGCCACTGAAGCTTTCTTT
TRBJ2-1	-	TRBD2	TRBV7-3	CASSLLVGGAPDEQFF	TGTGCCAGCAGCTTATTAGTCGGGGGGGCCCCGGATGAGCAGTTCTTC
TRBJ2-5	once	TRBD1	TRBV5-6	CASRADRMYQETQYF	TGTGCCAGCAGGGCGGACAGGATGTACCAAGAGACCCAGTACTTC